The following is a TCR beta chain sequence with its context. Its antigen is currently unknown. Using about 220 ng DNA, tens of thousands of T cell genomes, the sorted-subset replicate PCRs were run. Clones were read by immunoSEQ multiplex PCR, and TCRdb kept only the in-frame ones, dropping some. The table has millions of clones, more than 80% seen once. All of the donors resided in Nashville, Tennessee, and each was a Caucasian adult. This entry is derived from a study of shared clonotypes between healthy human individuals. This CDR3 has 15 residues. The germline CDR1 and CDR2 sequences are KGHSH and LQKENI. V was clipped by 10 bases and J by 0 bases; unmatched bases: 9. Study-wide results and limits: Represented genetic and exposure-history diversity was restricted by having few donors.

The sequencing sample was made of naive CD4+ T cells sorted from blood. Subset noted: CD45RA+ positively selected. This clonotype originated in a man aged 18 to 30 in good health. This chain joins TRBV18 and TRBJ1-1, with 9 bases lining up with TRBD1. CDR3 bases: TGTGCCACTTCGGGACAGGGTCGAGTGAACACTGAAGCTTTCTTT. Encoded protein: CATSGQGRVNTEAFF.